The source of this T cell receptor (beta chain) is a study of metastatic and nonmetastatic thyroid tumors. V lost 5 bases and J 1 base, leaving 12 bases between the germline ends. The CDR3 has 15 residues. No treatment of any kind had been given to any patient before thyroid surgery. TCRdb called clones again from the PCR reads with MiXCR. The repertoire holds roughly 4,000 clones, with roughly 37% as singletons. In this sample, this clone turned up a few times. This chain uses TRBV12-3 or TRBV12-4 with TRBJ2-1, with D perhaps TRBD2 (7 bases). Source material: tumor tissue. The clonotype comes from a male donor with papillary thyroid cancer or a benign thyroid nodule (not recorded which). Some clones in this sample may be carry-over from other donors' samples. The CDR3 loop is CASSEQGGSYNEQFF. The DNA of the CDR3 is TGTGCCAGCAGTGAACAGGGAGGGTCCTACAATGAGCAGTTCTTC.